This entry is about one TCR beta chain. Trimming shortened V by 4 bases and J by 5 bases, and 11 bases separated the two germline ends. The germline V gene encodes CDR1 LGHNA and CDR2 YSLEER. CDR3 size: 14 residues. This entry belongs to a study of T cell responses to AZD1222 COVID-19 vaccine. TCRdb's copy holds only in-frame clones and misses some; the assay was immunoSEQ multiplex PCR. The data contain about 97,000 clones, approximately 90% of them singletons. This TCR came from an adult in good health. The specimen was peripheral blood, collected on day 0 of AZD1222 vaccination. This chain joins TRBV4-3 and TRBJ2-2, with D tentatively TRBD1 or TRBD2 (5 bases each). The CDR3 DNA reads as TGCGCCAGCAGCCTGGGGGAAGGGACCGGGGAGCTGTTTTTT. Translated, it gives CASSLGEGTGELFF.